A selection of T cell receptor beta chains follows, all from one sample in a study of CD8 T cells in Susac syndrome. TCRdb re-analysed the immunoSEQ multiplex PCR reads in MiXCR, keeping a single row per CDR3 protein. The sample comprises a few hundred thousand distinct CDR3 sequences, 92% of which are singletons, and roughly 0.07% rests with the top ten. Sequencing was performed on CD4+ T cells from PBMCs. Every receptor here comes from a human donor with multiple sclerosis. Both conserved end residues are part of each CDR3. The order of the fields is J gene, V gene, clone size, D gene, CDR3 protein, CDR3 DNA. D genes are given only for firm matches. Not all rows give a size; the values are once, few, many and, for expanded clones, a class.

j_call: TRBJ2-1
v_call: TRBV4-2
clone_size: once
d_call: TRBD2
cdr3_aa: CASSQTPSGGAFEQFF
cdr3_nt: TGTGCCAGCAGCCAGACACCTAGCGGGGGGGCGTTTGAGCAGTTCTTC

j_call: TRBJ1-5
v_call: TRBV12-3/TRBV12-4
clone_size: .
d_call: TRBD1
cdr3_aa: CASTEGASNQPQHF
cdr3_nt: TGTGCCAGCACCGAGGGGGCTAGCAATCAGCCCCAGCATTTT

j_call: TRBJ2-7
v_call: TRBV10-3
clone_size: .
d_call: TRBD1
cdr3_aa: CAISESIGGQGVAYEQYF
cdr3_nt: TGTGCCATCAGTGAGTCGATTGGGGGACAGGGGGTAGCCTACGAGCAGTACTTC

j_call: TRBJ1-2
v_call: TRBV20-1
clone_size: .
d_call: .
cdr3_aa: CSHRDLRNGGYTF
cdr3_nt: TGCAGCCACCGGGACTTAAGGAACGGTGGCTACACCTTC

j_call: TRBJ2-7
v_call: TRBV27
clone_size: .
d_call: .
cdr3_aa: CASSSQVGEQYF
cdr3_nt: TGTGCCAGCAGCTCCCAGGTGGGCGAGCAGTACTTC

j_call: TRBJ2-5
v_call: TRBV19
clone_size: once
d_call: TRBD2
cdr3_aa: CASSLISAGGRGETQYF
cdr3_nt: TGTGCCAGTAGCCTGATATCAGCGGGAGGTCGGGGTGAGACCCAGTACTTC

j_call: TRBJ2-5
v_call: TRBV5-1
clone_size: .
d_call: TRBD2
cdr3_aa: CASSFRGGKETQYF
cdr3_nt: TGCGCCAGCAGCTTCCGGGGGGGTAAAGAGACCCAGTACTTC

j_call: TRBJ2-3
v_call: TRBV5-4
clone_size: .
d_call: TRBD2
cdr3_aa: CASSSLAGALTDTQYF
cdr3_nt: TGTGCCAGCAGCTCCTTAGCGGGGGCCCTCACAGATACGCAGTATTTT

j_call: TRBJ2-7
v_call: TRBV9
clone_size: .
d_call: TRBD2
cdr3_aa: CASSPRTSGSYEQYF
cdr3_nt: TGTGCCAGCAGCCCTCGGACTAGCGGGAGCTACGAGCAGTACTTC

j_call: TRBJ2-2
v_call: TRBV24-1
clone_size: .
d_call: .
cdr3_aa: CATSPSAPNTGELFF
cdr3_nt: TGTGCCACCAGTCCGTCGGCACCGAACACCGGGGAGCTGTTTTTT

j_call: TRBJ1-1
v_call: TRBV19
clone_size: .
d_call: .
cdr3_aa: CASIGTPENTEAFF
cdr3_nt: TGTGCCAGTATAGGGACACCTGAGAACACTGAAGCTTTCTTT

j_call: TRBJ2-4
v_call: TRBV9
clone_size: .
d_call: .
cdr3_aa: CASSRTAKNIQYF
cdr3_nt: TGTGCCAGCAGCCGTACCGCGAAAAACATTCAGTACTTC

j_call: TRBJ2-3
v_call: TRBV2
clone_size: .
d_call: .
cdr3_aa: CASSESRVRDTQYF
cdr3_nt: TGTGCCAGCAGCGAAAGCAGGGTCCGTGATACGCAGTATTTT

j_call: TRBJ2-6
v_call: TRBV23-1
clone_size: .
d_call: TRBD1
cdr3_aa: CASSQPGQRSSGANVLTF
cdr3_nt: TGCGCCAGCAGTCAACCGGGACAGAGAAGCTCTGGGGCCAACGTCCTGACTTTC

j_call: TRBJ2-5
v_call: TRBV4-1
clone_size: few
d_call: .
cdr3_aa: CASSQVYRVETQYF
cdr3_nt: TGCGCCAGCAGCCAAGTTTACAGGGTGGAGACCCAGTACTTC

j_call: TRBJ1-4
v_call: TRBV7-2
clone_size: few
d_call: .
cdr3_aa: CASSLEGAIVAGKLFF
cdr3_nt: TGTGCCAGCAGCTTAGAAGGGGCCATCGTCGCCGGAAAACTGTTTTTT

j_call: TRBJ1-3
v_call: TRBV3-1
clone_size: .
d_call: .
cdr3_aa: CASSRRPGSTGGSGNTIYF
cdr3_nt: TGTGCCAGCAGCCGCCGTCCAGGGTCAACTGGGGGCTCTGGAAACACCATATATTTT

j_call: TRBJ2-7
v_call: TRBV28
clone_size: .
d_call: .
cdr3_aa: CASSFESSWPYEQYF
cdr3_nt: TGTGCCAGCAGTTTTGAGTCCTCCTGGCCCTACGAGCAGTACTTC

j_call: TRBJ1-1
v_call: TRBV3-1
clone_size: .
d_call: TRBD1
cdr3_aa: CASSQQDRGLLNTEAFF
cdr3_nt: TGTGCCAGCAGCCAACAAGACAGGGGCCTTTTAAACACTGAAGCTTTCTTT

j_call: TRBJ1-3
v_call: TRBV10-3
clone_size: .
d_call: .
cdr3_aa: CAIRGGVTSGNTIYF
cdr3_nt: TGTGCCATCAGGGGGGGAGTAACGTCTGGAAACACCATATATTTT

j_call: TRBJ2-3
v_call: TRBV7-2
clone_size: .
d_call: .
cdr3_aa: CASSRGVIVRRTDTQYF
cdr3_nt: TGTGCCAGCAGCCGAGGGGTAATCGTACGTCGCACAGATACGCAGTATTTT

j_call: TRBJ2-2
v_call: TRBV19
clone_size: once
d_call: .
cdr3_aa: CASSIDVGRAGELFF
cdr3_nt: TGTGCCAGTAGTATAGATGTCGGCCGGGCCGGGGAGCTGTTTTTT

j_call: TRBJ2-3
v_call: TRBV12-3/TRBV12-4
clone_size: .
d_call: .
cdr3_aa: CASSKREGASGTDTQYF
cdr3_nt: TGTGCCAGCAGCAAAAGGGAGGGGGCAAGCGGAACAGATACGCAGTATTTT

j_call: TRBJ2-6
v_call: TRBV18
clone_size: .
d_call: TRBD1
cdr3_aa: CASSQRQGAGSGANVLTF
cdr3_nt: TGTGCCAGCTCACAACGACAGGGGGCGGGCTCTGGGGCCAACGTCCTGACTTTC

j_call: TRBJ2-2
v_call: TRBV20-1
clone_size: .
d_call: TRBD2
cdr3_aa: CSARTSGRGTGELFF
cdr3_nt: TGCAGTGCGCGGACTAGCGGGAGAGGCACCGGGGAGCTGTTTTTT

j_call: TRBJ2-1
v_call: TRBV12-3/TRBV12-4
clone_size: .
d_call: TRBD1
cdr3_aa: CASSVRQGASKDEQFF
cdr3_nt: TGTGCCAGCAGCGTTAGACAGGGGGCGAGTAAGGATGAGCAGTTCTTC

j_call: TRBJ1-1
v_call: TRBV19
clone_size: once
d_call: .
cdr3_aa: CASSTSRVSAEAFF
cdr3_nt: TGTGCCAGTAGTACCTCCAGGGTTTCGGCTGAAGCTTTCTTT

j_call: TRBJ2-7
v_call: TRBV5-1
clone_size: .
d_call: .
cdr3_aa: CASSPHNTAAYEQYF
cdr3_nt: TGCGCCAGCAGCCCTCATAATACCGCGGCCTACGAGCAGTACTTC

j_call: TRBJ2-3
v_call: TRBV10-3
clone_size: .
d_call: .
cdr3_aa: CAVGEAGQVDTQYF
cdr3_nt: TGTGCCGTCGGGGAAGCGGGCCAGGTAGATACGCAGTATTTT

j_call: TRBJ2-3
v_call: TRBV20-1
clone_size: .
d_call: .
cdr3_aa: CSAVVLRTGSSTDTQYF
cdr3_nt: TGCAGTGCCGTCGTCCTAAGAACCGGTTCTAGCACAGATACGCAGTATTTT

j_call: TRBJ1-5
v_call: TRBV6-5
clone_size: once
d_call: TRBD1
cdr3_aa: CASSYSLGVSGTGDQPQHF
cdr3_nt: TGTGCCAGCAGTTACTCTCTCGGGGTTTCCGGGACAGGGGATCAGCCCCAGCATTTT

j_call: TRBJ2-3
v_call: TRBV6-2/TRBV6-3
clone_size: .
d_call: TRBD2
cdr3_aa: CASMRPAGDSDTQYF
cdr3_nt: TGTGCCAGCATGCGGCCAGCGGGAGACTCAGATACGCAGTATTTT

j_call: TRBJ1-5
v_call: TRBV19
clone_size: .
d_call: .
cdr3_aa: CASKESWNPRGNQPQHF
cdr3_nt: TGTGCCAGTAAGGAATCTTGGAATCCACGGGGCAATCAGCCCCAGCATTTT

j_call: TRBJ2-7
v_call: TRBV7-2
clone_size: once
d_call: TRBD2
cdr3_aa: CASSPALAGVNEQYF
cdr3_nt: TGTGCCAGCAGCCCCGCCCTAGCGGGAGTAAACGAGCAGTACTTC

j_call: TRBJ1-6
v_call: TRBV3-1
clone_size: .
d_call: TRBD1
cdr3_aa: CASSQPGTGSIPLHF
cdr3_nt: TGTGCCAGCAGCCAACCTGGGACAGGGTCGATACCCCTCCACTTT

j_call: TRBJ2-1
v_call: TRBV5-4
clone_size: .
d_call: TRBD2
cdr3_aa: CASSSTKIAGGNNEQFF
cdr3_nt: TGTGCCAGCAGCTCAACTAAGATCGCGGGAGGGAACAATGAGCAGTTCTTC

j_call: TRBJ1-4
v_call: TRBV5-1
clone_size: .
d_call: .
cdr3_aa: CASSITSENEKLFF
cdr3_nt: TGCGCCAGCAGTATCACAAGTGAAAATGAAAAACTGTTTTTT

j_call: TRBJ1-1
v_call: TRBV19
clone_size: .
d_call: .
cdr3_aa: CASSIPRSVNTEAFF
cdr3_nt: TGTGCCAGTAGTATCCCCAGATCGGTGAACACTGAAGCTTTCTTT

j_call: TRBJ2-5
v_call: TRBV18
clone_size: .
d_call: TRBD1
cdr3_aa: CASSRGQSTETQYF
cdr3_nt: TGTGCCAGCTCACGGGGACAGTCTACGGAGACCCAGTACTTC

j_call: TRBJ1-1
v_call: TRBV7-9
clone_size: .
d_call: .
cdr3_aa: CASSPRFRGGTEAFF
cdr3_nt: TGTGCCAGCAGCCCCAGGTTCAGGGGAGGCACTGAAGCTTTCTTT

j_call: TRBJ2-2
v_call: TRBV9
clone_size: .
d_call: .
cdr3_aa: CASSAGHANTGELFF
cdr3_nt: TGTGCCAGCAGCGCGGGACACGCGAACACCGGGGAGCTGTTTTTT

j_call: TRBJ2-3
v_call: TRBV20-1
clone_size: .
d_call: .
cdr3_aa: CSVRTKSTDTQYF
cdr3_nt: TGCAGTGTGAGGACCAAAAGCACAGATACGCAGTATTTT